The 14 T cell receptor beta chains below were found in one sample sequenced in a study of blood T cell repertoires in COVID-19. Clones were read by immunoSEQ multiplex PCR, and TCRdb kept only the in-frame ones, dropping some. The table records around 140,000 clones, 65% to 85% of them present only once. Sequencing was done on a sample of peripheral blood. The receptor source for this set is a young man with COVID-19, enrolled during active disease.

This clone was observed a handful of times. The chain carries TRBV20-1 and TRBJ2-5; D unresolved. CDR3 length equals 10 residues. Germline assignment: CDR1 DFQATT and CDR2 SNEGSKA (reference sequence). Trimming took off 7 bases at V and 2 bases at J, with 5 bases between the two ends. CDR3: CSVGQETQYF. The CDR3 DNA follows: TGCAGTGTCGGGCAAGAGACCCAGTACTTC.

The chain carries TRBV10-3 and TRBJ2-1, with TRBD2 as a possible D gene (5 bases). This CDR3 contains 16 residues. V lost 6 bases, J lost 0 bases, and 15 bases lay in between. Germline-derived CDR1 and CDR2 are ENHRY and SYGVKD. The CDR3 nucleotides read TGTGCCATCAGCAGCGGTGGTGCTCGCTCCTACAATGAGCAGTTCTTC. It specifies CAISSGGARSYNEQFF.

The rearrangement links TRBV10-3 to TRBJ1-2; maybe TRBD1 (6 bases). The length of the CDR3 is 14 residues. The germline V and J ends were trimmed by 5 bases and 7 bases, with 17 bases remaining between them. The germline gives CDR1 ENHRY, CDR2 SYGVKD. CDR3 sequence (DNA): TGTGCCATCAGTCTAACAGGGACCGCGGGTGGCTACACCTTC. Protein sequence: CAISLTGTAGGYTF.

This clone was seen once. The rearrangement links TRBV4-2 to TRBJ1-2; 7 bases align to TRBD1. The CDR3 covers 15 residues. Germline CDR1 LGHNA, CDR2 YNFKEQ. Trimming cost V 2 bases and J 0 bases; bases outside gene matches: 3. The CDR3 coding sequence is TGTGCCAGCAGCCAATCAGGGGGAGCTAACTATGGCTACACCTTC. The encoded protein is CASSQSGGANYGYTF.

The rearrangement links TRBV10-3 to TRBJ1-4; TRBD1 matches at 10 bases. This CDR3 comprises 14 residues. The junction had 10 bases not matched to a gene; V was cut back by 10 bases and J by 8 bases. Germline CDR1 is ENHRY and CDR2 is SYGVKD. CDR3: CATRDRGGREKLFF. CDR3 nucleotides: TGTGCCACGAGGGACAGGGGCGGAAGAGAAAAACTGTTTTTT.

The CDR3 sequence: CASSPPGLAYEQYF. CDR3 nucleotide sequence: TGTGCCAGCTCACCACCGGGACTAGCATACGAGCAGTACTTC. The chain has TRBV18 and TRBJ2-7; 9 positions agree with TRBD2. Trimming at V came to 0 bases and at J to 4 bases, leaving 1 base not matched to a gene. From germline, CDR1 is KGHSH and CDR2 LQKENI. The CDR3 covers 14 residues.

V usage is TRBV5-1 and J usage is TRBJ2-2; the D is unclear. This CDR3 is 14 amino acids long. Germline V gene lookup returns CDR1 SGHRS and CDR2 YFSETQ. V gave up 1 base and J gave up 0 bases, with 4 bases separating them. The CDR3 reads CASSLSSNTGELFF. The CDR3 DNA reads as TGCGCCAGCAGCTTGTCCTCGAACACCGGGGAGCTGTTTTTT.

The chain links TRBV11-2 to TRBJ1-2; TRBD1 matches 10 bases. Germline V gene sequence: CDR1 SGHAT, CDR2 FQNNGV. The trim removed 5 bases at V and 4 bases at J, leaving 7 bases unmatched. CDR3 length: 15 residues. Here the CDR3 reads CASSNDRGRAYGYTF. For the CDR3, the DNA is TGTGCCAGCAGCAACGACAGGGGGCGCGCCTATGGCTACACCTTC.

The V gene is TRBV3-1 (or the pseudogene TRBV3-2), the J gene TRBJ1-4, with D unresolved. CDR1 is LGHDT, CDR2 YNNKEL, per germline (reference sequence). The CDR3 consists of 13 residues. Trimming cost V 1 base and J 8 bases, with 8 bases left between them. CDR3 loop: CASSQGRKEKLFF. The CDR3, as DNA: TGTGCCAGCAGCCAAGGCAGAAAAGAAAAACTGTTTTTT.

This chain joins TRBV25-1 and TRBJ1-1; D may be TRBD1 (5 bases). Germline CDR1 MGHDK, CDR2 SYGVNS. This CDR3 has 13 residues. V gave up 7 bases and J gave up 11 bases, with 20 bases separating them. CDR3 DNA: TGTGCCAGCATCAGGGCTGGCGGCCATGGGGCTTTCTTT. This gives the protein CASIRAGGHGAFF.

The gene calls are TRBV19 and TRBJ2-2; 13 positions agree with TRBD2. The CDR3 spans 15 residues. Germline lookup yields CDR1 LNHDA and CDR2 SQIVND (reference sequence). The ends lost 6 bases at V and 5 bases at J; junction bases unmatched: 3. CDR3 protein: CASRGGLAGTGELFF. In nucleotides, the CDR3 is TGTGCCAGTAGAGGGGGACTAGCGGGAACCGGGGAGCTGTTTTTT.

The V gene is TRBV24-1, the J gene TRBJ2-7, with 8 bases that match TRBD2. The CDR3 totals 14 residues. Per the germline V gene, CDR1 is KGHDR and CDR2 is SFDVKD. J was trimmed by 2 bases and V by 4 bases; bases with no gene match: 3. The CDR3 DNA follows: TGTGCCACCAGTGAAGCGGGAGAGACCTACGAGCAGTACTTC. Its translation: CATSEAGETYEQYF.

V and J are TRBV5-5 and TRBJ1-2; 9 bases line up with TRBD1. The V gene end was trimmed by 4 bases and the J gene end by 5 bases; junction bases not matched to a gene: 3. The CDR3 runs 13 residues. CDR1 and CDR2 from the germline V gene are SGHKS and YYEKEE (reference sequence). The CDR3 reads CASSVGQGYGYTF. CDR3 nucleotide sequence: TGTGCCAGCAGCGTCGGACAGGGGTATGGCTACACCTTC.

The chain recombines TRBV18 with TRBJ1-6, with 8 bases identical to TRBD1. V shed 6 bases and J 16 bases; nucleotides not matched to a gene: 14. CDR1 and CDR2 (germline): KGHSH, LQKENI. The CDR3 is 14 amino acids. CDR3 protein: CASSGIGSDRELHF. As DNA, the CDR3 is TGTGCCAGCTCGGGAATCGGGTCGGACAGGGAGCTCCACTTT.